One sample yielded the 26 T cell receptor beta chains listed below, sequenced in a study of CD8+CD57+ T cells in acquired aplastic anemia. Genomic DNA served as template for TCR beta VDJ and CDR3 profiling. TCRdb used MiXCR to reprocess the reads, holding one entry per CDR3 protein. The table has 250,000 to 350,000 distinct CDR3 sequences, approximately 55% seen once; the top ten hold under 8.5%. The sample was sorted CD4+, CD8+, or CD8+CD57+ T cells (not recorded which) from PBMCs. The receptors shown here come from a human donor with severe aplastic anemia or a healthy control (not recorded which).

The chain has TRBV2 and TRBJ2-7; D gene ambiguous. V was shortened by 0 bases and J by 2 bases, with 8 bases between the two germline ends. CDR1 SNHLY and CDR2 FYNNEI come from the germline V gene. CDR3 length equals 14 residues. The chain's CDR3 is CASSEAGMPYEQYF. DNA for the CDR3: TGTGCCAGCAGTGAAGCAGGGATGCCCTACGAGCAGTACTTC.

This clonotype showed up just once. This chain uses TRBV20-1 with TRBJ2-7; weak D call: TRBD1 (5 bases). Trimming took off 6 bases at V and 3 bases at J, with 21 bases between the two ends. CDR1 is DFQATT, CDR2 SNEGSKA, per germline (reference sequence). CDR3 length equals 15 residues. CDR3 coding DNA: TGCAGTGCCGTCCAAGGGCTAGGGGCCTTCTACGAGCAGTACTTC. Translating gives CSAVQGLGAFYEQYF.

The rearrangement uses TRBV29-1 and TRBJ2-1, with TRBD1 matching 7 bases. The junction had 9 bases not matched to a gene; V was cut back by 7 bases and J by 0 bases. Germline CDR1 reads SQVTM; CDR2 reads ANQGSEA. CDR3 length equals 15 residues. The CDR3 loop reads CSAGETGSSYNEQFF. In DNA form, the CDR3 reads TGCAGCGCCGGGGAGACAGGGAGCTCCTACAATGAGCAGTTCTTC.

V usage is TRBV7-8 and J usage is TRBJ2-2; 7 nucleotides agree with TRBD1. V shed 5 bases, J shed 3 bases, and the junction held 3 bases outside the gene matches. Germline V CDR1 and CDR2: SGHVS, FQNEAQ. The CDR3 spans 14 residues. DNA for the CDR3: TGTGCCAGCAGCCTCGGGACAGACACCGGGGAGCTGTTTTTT. It specifies CASSLGTDTGELFF.

This clonotype was seen repeatedly, ten times or more. J is TRBJ1-6 and V is TRBV7-3, with 10 positions matching TRBD1. V lost 8 bases and J lost 10; bases outside the gene matches: 11. From germline, CDR1 is SGHTA and CDR2 FQGTGA. This CDR3 has 15 amino acids. The CDR3 nucleotides read TGTGCCAGCCGACGGACAGGGGGATCAAACTCACCCCTCCACTTT. This encodes CASRRTGGSNSPLHF.

This clonotype was picked up many times. The chain combines TRBV20-1 with TRBJ2-1; D ambiguous. CDR1 is DFQATT and CDR2 is SNEGSKA in the germline V gene (reference sequence). V lost 1 base to trimming and J lost 0 bases, with 7 bases between them. The CDR3 runs 14 residues. The CDR3 nucleotides read TGCAGTGCTAGAGTAAGGAGCTCCTACAATGAGCAGTTCTTC. Encoded protein: CSARVRSSYNEQFF.

This chain links TRBV20-1 with TRBJ1-1, with TRBD1 matching 9 bases. The germline CDR1 and CDR2 sequences are DFQATT and SNEGSKA (reference sequence). V dropped 3 bases and J dropped 7; count of bases not matched to a gene: 3. This CDR3 has 12 residues. CDR3: CSARGQGGEAFF. CDR3 sequence (DNA): TGCAGTGCTAGGGGACAGGGAGGTGAAGCTTTCTTT.

This clonotype was observed at least ten times. The chain joins TRBV7-3 to TRBJ2-2; D perhaps matches TRBD2 (6 bases). The CDR3 runs 15 residues. CDR1 and CDR2 from the germline V gene are SGHTA and FQGTGA. The V end lost 5 bases, the J end lost 1 base, and 11 bases lay between the germline ends. The CDR3 loop is CASSRGTLNTGELFF. The CDR3, as DNA: TGTGCCAGCAGCCGCGGGACTCTGAACACCGGGGAGCTGTTTTTT.

Written as DNA, the CDR3 is TGCAGTGCTACCCCTTCGCGGCTGGCGGGGGGCAGATCAGATACGCAGTATTTT. Its translation is CSATPSRLAGGRSDTQYF. The chain combines TRBV20-1 with TRBJ2-3; 8 bases map to TRBD2. This CDR3 is built from 18 residues. Losses at the gene ends were 4 bases for V and 4 bases for J; bases not matched to a gene: 19. Germline assignment: CDR1 DFQATT and CDR2 SNEGSKA (reference sequence).

The chain employs TRBV7-8 and TRBJ2-1, with 9 positions matching TRBD2. The V gene's germline CDR1 is SGHVS and CDR2 FQNEAQ. V lost 0 bases to trimming and J lost 9 bases; unmatched junction nucleotides: 15. The CDR3 runs to 18 residues. The DNA of the CDR3 is TGTGCCAGCAGCTTAGCGTGGCGAATAGCGGGGGTACGACGTGAGCAGTTCTTC. This translates into CASSLAWRIAGVRREQFF.

This clonotype was seen repeatedly, ten times or more. J is TRBJ1-2 and V is TRBV4-2; TRBD1 is a possible D gene (5 bases). The CDR3 totals 18 residues. Germline CDR1 LGHNA, CDR2 YNFKEQ. V was pared by 0 bases and J by 0 bases, with 17 bases between. DNA for the CDR3: TGTGCCAGCAGCCAAGATCCGGGGGGAGTGGGATCTAACTATGGCTACACCTTC. This sequence encodes CASSQDPGGVGSNYGYTF.

The sample holds a few counts of this clonotype. The chain combines TRBV7-8 with TRBJ1-5, with no clear D. This CDR3 has 14 residues. V was clipped by 2 bases and J by 4 bases, with 9 bases between them. Germline V lookup: CDR1 SGHVS, CDR2 FQNEAQ. The CDR3 is CASSLTEINQPQHF. The CDR3 region has the DNA TGTGCCAGCAGCTTAACAGAAATAAATCAGCCCCAGCATTTT. The complete variable domain, with remaining parts taken from reference TRBV7-8 and TRBJ1-5, reads GAGVSQSPRYKVAKRGQDVALRCDPISGHVSLFWYQQALGQGPEFLTYFQNEAQLDKSGLPSDRFFAERPEGSVSTLKIQRTQQEDSAVYLCASSLTEINQPQHFGDGTRLSIL.

This clonotype was recorded many times. V gene TRBV11-2 combines with J gene TRBJ1-4; perhaps TRBD1 as D (5 bases). Trimming pared 2 bases from V and 3 bases from J, leaving 10 bases between. Germline V CDR1 and CDR2: SGHAT, FQNNGV. CDR3 length: 15 residues. For the CDR3, the DNA is TGTGCCAGCAGCTTAAGACAGCTTCCTAATGAAAAACTGTTTTTT. Translated, it gives CASSLRQLPNEKLFF.

This clonotype was found a few times. The V and J genes are TRBV18 and TRBJ1-1, with D perhaps TRBD1 (6 bases). The germline V gene encodes CDR1 KGHSH and CDR2 LQKENI. The V end was cut by 6 bases, the J end by 0 bases, with 11 bases between. There are 14 residues in the CDR3. The CDR3 loop is CASSHDRMNTEAFF. As DNA, the CDR3 is TGTGCCAGCTCTCACGACAGGATGAACACTGAAGCTTTCTTT.

This clonotype was recorded once. The missing conserved phenylalanine or tryptophan at the end of this CDR3 makes a read error likely. The rearrangement uses TRBV20-1 and TRBJ2-5, with D unresolved. Germline assignment: CDR1 DFQATT and CDR2 SNEGSKA (reference sequence). CDR3 length: 12 amino acids. Trimming cost V 8 bases and J 5 bases, with 15 bases left between them. The CDR3 DNA reads as TGCAGTACGGCGGACCAGCTGGAGACCCAGTACTCC. Amino acids: CSTADQLETQYS.

V usage is TRBV5-1 and J usage is TRBJ2-7; 7 bases are a match to TRBD1. CDR3 size: 14 residues. V was pared by 4 bases and J by 4 bases, with 8 bases of the junction left unmatched. The germline V gene encodes CDR1 SGHRS and CDR2 YFSETQ. The CDR3 loop reads CASSLRDRRYEQYF. In DNA, the CDR3 is TGCGCCAGCAGCCTCCGGGACAGAAGATACGAGCAGTACTTC.

On this clonotype: The junction differs from germline at one of its ends, possibly a read error. The rearrangement joins TRBV7-9 to TRBJ1-5; the D is unclear. The germline V gene encodes CDR1 SEHNR and CDR2 FQNEAQ (reference sequence). The CDR3 totals 12 residues. The CDR3 sequence is CAGSLAGLPQHF. DNA for the CDR3: TGTGCCGGCAGCTTGGCGGGGTTGCCCCAGCATTTT.

The chain links TRBV24-1 to TRBJ1-5; D gene unclear. The CDR3 consists of 13 residues. The V and J ends lost 4 bases and 7 bases respectively, with 10 bases between them. Germline V gives CDR1 KGHDR, CDR2 SFDVKD. This CDR3 reads CATSEYKGQPQHF. CDR3 bases: TGTGCCACCAGTGAGTACAAGGGACAGCCCCAGCATTTT.

This clonotype was picked up many times. The chain uses TRBV19 and TRBJ2-2; no reliable D call. The germline V gene has CDR1 LNHDA and CDR2 SQIVND (reference sequence). V was cut by 7 bases and J by 3 bases, with 9 bases left in between. This CDR3 has 13 residues. In nucleotides, the CDR3 is TGTGCCAGTACCCTGCTAGACACCGGGGAGCTGTTTTTT. Translating it yields CASTLLDTGELFF.

This clonotype was observed once. The chain links TRBV10-3 to TRBJ2-2, with a weak D call TRBD1 (6 bases). Germline V gene data show CDR1 as ENHRY and CDR2 as SYGVKD. Trimming stripped 1 base from V and 0 bases from J, with 9 bases between. The CDR3 is 16 residues long. CDR3 sequence reads: CAISEYRTANTGELFF. The DNA for the CDR3 is TGTGCCATCAGTGAGTATAGGACAGCGAACACCGGGGAGCTGTTTTTT.

This clonotype appeared many times. The CDR3 sequence is CASSSPIGGRYGYTF. CDR3 nucleotide sequence: TGTGCCAGCAGCTCGCCGATTGGAGGGCGCTATGGCTACACCTTC. The gene calls are TRBV5-6 and TRBJ1-2; the D is unclear. The V and J ends lost 3 bases and 4 bases respectively, with 16 bases between them. The CDR3 is 15 amino acids. The V gene's germline CDR1 is SGHDT and CDR2 YYEEEE.

This clonotype was detected a few times. The gene calls are TRBV20-1 and TRBJ1-3, with a possible D match to TRBD1 (6 bases). The CDR3 is 13 amino acids. Germline-derived CDR1 and CDR2 are DFQATT and SNEGSKA (reference sequence). V lost 1 base to trimming and J lost 4 bases, with 8 bases between them. CDR3 sequence (DNA): TGCAGTGCTAGAGGGGACATAGGAAACACCATATATTTT. It translates to CSARGDIGNTIYF.

This clonotype was counted many times. V and J are TRBV5-1 and TRBJ2-4; 11 nucleotides match TRBD2. Germline V CDR1 and CDR2: SGHRS, YFSETQ. V was pared by 1 base and J by 7 bases, with 7 bases of the junction left unmatched. The CDR3 contains 16 residues. As DNA, the CDR3 is TGCGCCAGCAGCTTGATAGCGGGGGGGCTGGTGAACATTCAGTACTTC. Its translation is CASSLIAGGLVNIQYF.

To note about this clonotype: A much larger clone lies a single base off, so this may be a read error. The V call is TRBV3-1, the J call TRBJ1-2, with D unresolved. CDR1 and CDR2 from the germline V gene are LGHDT and YNNKEL (reference sequence). Trimming left V 0 bases short and J 10 bases short, with 18 bases between. This CDR3 contains 15 residues. The CDR3 coding sequence is TGTGCCAGCAGCCAAGATCCCTGCACAGCAGAAGTCTACACCTTC. This gives the protein CASSQDPCTAEVYTF.

The J gene is TRBJ1-1, the V gene TRBV15, with 7 nucleotides matching TRBD1. Trimming took 3 bases from V and 6 from J; bases not matched to a gene: 4. There are 13 residues in the CDR3. CDR1 LNHNV and CDR2 YYDKDF come from the germline V gene (reference sequence). CDR3: CATSSRQGPEAFF. CDR3 DNA: TGTGCCACCAGCAGCAGACAGGGCCCTGAAGCTTTCTTT.

This clonotype was observed many times. The rearrangement links TRBV5-1 to TRBJ1-6; a possible D gene is TRBD1 (5 bases). Looked up from germline, CDR1 is SGHRS and CDR2 is YFSETQ. The V and J ends lost 7 bases and 7 bases respectively, with 12 bases between them. CDR3 length equals 13 residues. The CDR3 reads CASAEGYNSPLHF. Here the CDR3 DNA reads TGCGCCAGCGCAGAGGGGTACAATTCACCCCTCCACTTT.